This record covers a single T cell receptor beta chain. These data belong to a study of T cell changes during pregnancy in multiple sclerosis. Data came from immunoSEQ multiplex PCR; TCRdb stores just in-frame clones and leaves some out. The sample has 70,000 to 100,000 clones, about 93% seen once. The specimen was peripheral blood, collected in the first trimester of pregnancy. This TCR was recovered from a female donor with multiple sclerosis, enrolled in a pregnancy study.

The CDR3 protein is CASSLGVSGNTIYF. DNA of the CDR3: TGTGCCAGCAGTCTAGGGGTTTCAGGAAACACCATATATTTT. The chain has TRBV6-5 and TRBJ1-3; D possibly corresponds to TRBD1 (5 bases). Germline values: CDR1 MNHEY, CDR2 SVGAGI. Trimming cost V 5 bases and J 4 bases, with 12 bases left between them. The CDR3 contains 14 residues.